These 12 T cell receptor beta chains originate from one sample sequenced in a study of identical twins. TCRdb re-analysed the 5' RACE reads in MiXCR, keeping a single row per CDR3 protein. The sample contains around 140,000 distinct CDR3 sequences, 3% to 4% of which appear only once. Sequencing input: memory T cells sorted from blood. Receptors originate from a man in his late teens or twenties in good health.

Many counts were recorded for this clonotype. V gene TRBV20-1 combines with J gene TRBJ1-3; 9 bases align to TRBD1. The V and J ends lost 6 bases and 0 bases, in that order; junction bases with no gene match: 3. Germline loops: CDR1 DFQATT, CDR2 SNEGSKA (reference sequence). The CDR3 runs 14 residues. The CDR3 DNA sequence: TGCAGTGCCCAGACAGGGGGCTCTGGAAACACCATATATTTT. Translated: CSAQTGGSGNTIYF.

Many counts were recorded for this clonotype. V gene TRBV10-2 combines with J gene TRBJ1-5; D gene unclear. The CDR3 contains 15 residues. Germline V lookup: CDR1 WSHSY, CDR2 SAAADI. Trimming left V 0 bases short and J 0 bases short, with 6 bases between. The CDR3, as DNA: TGCGCCAGCAGTGAGTCGCTGTATAGCAATCAGCCCCAGCATTTT. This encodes CASSESLYSNQPQHF.

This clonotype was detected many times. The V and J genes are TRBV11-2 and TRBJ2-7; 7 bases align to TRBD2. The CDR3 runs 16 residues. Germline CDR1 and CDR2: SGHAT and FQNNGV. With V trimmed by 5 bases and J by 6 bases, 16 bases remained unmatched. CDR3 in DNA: TGTGCCAGCAGCCCATTCTGGGCGGGAGCCTTGGCCGAGCAGTACTTC. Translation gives CASSPFWAGALAEQYF.

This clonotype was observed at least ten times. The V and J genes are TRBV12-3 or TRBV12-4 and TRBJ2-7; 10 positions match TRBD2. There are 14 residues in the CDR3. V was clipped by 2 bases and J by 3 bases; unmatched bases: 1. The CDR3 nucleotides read TGTGCCAGCAGTTTACTAGCGGGAGACTACGAGCAGTACTTC. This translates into CASSLLAGDYEQYF.

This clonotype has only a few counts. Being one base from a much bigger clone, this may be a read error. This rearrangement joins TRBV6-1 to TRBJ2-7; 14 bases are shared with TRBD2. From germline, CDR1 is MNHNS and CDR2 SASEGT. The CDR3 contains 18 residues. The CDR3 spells CASRDHRGLPGLAGGPSF. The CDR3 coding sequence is TGTGCCAGCAGGGACCACAGGGGGTTACCTGGACTAGCGGGAGGTCCGTCCTTC.

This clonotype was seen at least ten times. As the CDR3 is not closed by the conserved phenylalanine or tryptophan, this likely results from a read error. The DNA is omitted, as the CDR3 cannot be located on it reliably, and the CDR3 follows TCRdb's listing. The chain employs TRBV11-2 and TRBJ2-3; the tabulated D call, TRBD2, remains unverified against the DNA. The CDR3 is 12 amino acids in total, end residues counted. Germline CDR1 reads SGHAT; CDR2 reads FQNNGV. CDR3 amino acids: CASSLPGLALFH.

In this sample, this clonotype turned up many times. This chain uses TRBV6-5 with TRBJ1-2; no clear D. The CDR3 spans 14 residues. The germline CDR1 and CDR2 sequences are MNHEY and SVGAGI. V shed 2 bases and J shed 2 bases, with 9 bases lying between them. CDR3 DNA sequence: TGTGCCAGCAGTTACAGGGCTGTAAACTATGGCTACACCTTC. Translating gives CASSYRAVNYGYTF.

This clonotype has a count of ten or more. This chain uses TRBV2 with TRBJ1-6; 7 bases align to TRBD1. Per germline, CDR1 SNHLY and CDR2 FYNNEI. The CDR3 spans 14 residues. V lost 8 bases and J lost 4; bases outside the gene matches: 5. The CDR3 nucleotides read TGTGCCAGCCACGGGACAGCTTATAATTCACCCCTCCACTTT. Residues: CASHGTAYNSPLHF.

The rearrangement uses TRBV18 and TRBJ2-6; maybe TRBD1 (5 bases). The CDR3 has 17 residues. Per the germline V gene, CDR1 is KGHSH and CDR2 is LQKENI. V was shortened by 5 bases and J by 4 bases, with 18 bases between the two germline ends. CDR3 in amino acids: CASSVTPGSLGANVLTF. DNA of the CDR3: TGTGCCAGCTCAGTTACTCCAGGGTCCCTAGGGGCCAACGTCCTGACTTTC.

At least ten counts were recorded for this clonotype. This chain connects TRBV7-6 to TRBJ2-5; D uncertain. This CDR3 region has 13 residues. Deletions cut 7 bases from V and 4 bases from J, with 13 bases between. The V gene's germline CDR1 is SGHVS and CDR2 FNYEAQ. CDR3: CASTTVGGETQYF. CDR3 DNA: TGTGCCAGCACCACCGTCGGCGGAGAGACCCAGTACTTC.

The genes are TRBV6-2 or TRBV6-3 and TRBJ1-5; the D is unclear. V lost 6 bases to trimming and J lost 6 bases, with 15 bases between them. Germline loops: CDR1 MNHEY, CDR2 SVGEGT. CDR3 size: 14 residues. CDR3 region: CASSKSQVIQPQHF. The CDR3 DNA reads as TGTGCCAGCAGCAAAAGCCAGGTAATTCAGCCCCAGCATTTT.

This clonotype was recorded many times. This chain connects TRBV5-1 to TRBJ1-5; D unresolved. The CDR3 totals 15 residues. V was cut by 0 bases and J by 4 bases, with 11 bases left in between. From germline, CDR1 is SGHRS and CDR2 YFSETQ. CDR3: CASSLGLDGNQPQHF. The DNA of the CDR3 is TGCGCCAGCAGCTTGGGCCTGGACGGAAATCAGCCCCAGCATTTT.